This T cell receptor (beta chain) was profiled in a study of siplizumab effects on memory and regulatory T cells. Germline loops: CDR1 SGHNT, CDR2 YYREEE (reference sequence). Trimming shortened V by 0 bases and J by 3 bases, and 8 bases separated the two germline ends. This CDR3 comprises 14 residues. Only in-frame clones appear in the TCRdb table, and some are missing; sequencing was by immunoSEQ multiplex PCR. This sample carries approximately 94,000 clones, approximately 96% of them seen once, and the ten largest clones take around 0.031%. Investigators obtained sequences from unstimulated naive, memory, effector memory and TEMRA subsets in a few donor pairs.

The sample consisted of naive CD4+ T cells sorted from blood. The V gene is TRBV5-4, the J gene TRBJ2-3; D is perhaps TRBD2 (6 bases). This receptor was obtained from a human donor in good health. The CDR3 protein is CASSLGLETDTQYF. CDR3 sequence (DNA): TGTGCCAGCAGCTTGGGACTAGAGACAGATACGCAGTATTTT.